The 10 T cell receptor beta chains in this list originate from one sample, sequenced in a study of molecular identifiers for immune sequencing clone quantification. From the PCR reads, TCRdb called clonotypes with MiXCR, one entry per CDR3 protein. The sample yields roughly 630,000 distinct CDR3 sequences, about 25% seen once. Sequenced material: naive CD8+ T cells from blood, with Jurkat cell RNA spiked in. Documented subset: FACS-sorted CD8+CD4-CCR7+CD45RA+ naive T cells. The origin of the receptors is a human donor in good health. Some libraries in this study had Jurkat cell RNA spiked in.

A remark on this clonotype: This may be a read error, as it is one base from a much larger clone. Lacking the conserved final phenylalanine or tryptophan, this CDR3 likely reflects a read error. CDR3 amino acids: CASIPTLGSSYNEQFL. Written as DNA, the CDR3 is TGCGCCAGCATCCCCACGCTTGGGAGCTCCTACAATGAGCAGTTCCTC. V gene TRBV5-1 combines with J gene TRBJ2-1; a weak D match, TRBD2 (5 bases). The CDR3 sequence is 16 residues long. Germline assignment: CDR1 SGHRS and CDR2 YFSETQ. V was clipped by 6 bases and J by 0 bases, with 16 bases between them.

The sample holds many counts of this clonotype. The chain combines TRBV5-1 with TRBJ2-5; D is ambiguous. The CDR3 consists of 13 residues. Germline lookup yields CDR1 SGHRS and CDR2 YFSETQ. V lost 6 bases and J lost 0, with 9 bases in between. CDR3 in DNA: TGCGCCAGCAACGACGACAACCAAGAGACCCAGTACTTC. It translates to CASNDDNQETQYF.

This clonotype was seen many times. The chain carries TRBV9 and TRBJ2-3; tentatively, D is TRBD1 or TRBD2 (5 bases each). This CDR3 contains 13 residues. Trimming removed 0 bases from V and 5 bases from J, with 7 bases in between. Germline CDR1 SGDLS, CDR2 YYNGEE. This chain's CDR3 is CASSVGGEDTQYF. DNA of the CDR3: TGTGCCAGCAGCGTAGGAGGGGAAGATACGCAGTATTTT.

The chain uses TRBV21-1 and TRBJ2-5; the DNA was not used to check the table's D call, TRBD1. TRBV21-1 is a documented pseudogene. The CDR3 runs 14 residues. The CDR3 nucleotides are TGTGCCAGCAGCATCCCGACAGGGCCAGAGACCCAGTACTTC. This sequence encodes CASSIPTGPETQYF.

This clonotype was detected only once. V usage is TRBV12-3 or TRBV12-4 and J usage is TRBJ1-2; a weak D match, TRBD1 (6 bases). Trimming removed 6 bases at V and 3 bases at J, with 17 bases between. The CDR3 covers 15 residues. This CDR3 reads CASSSGVIVDYGYTF. CDR3 in DNA: TGTGCCAGCAGCTCAGGGGTTATCGTAGACTATGGCTACACCTTC.

This clonotype was found a few times. The chain has TRBV7-8 and TRBJ2-7; D unclear. V lost 3 bases and J lost 3, with 12 bases in between. The CDR3 is 14 amino acids. Germline CDR1 is SGHVS and CDR2 is FQNEAQ. CDR3 sequence reads: CASSLDIGIYEQYF. CDR3 bases: TGTGCCAGCAGCTTGGATATTGGGATCTACGAGCAGTACTTC.

V and J are TRBV5-1 and TRBJ2-3, with D perhaps being TRBD1 or TRBD2 (5 bases each). In germline, CDR1 is SGHRS, CDR2 YFSETQ. The germline V and J ends were trimmed by 2 bases and 2 bases, with 12 bases remaining between them. The CDR3 is 15 amino acids. The CDR3 coding sequence is TGCGCCAGCAGCTTCCTTAACGGGGCCACAGATACGCAGTATTTT. Amino acids: CASSFLNGATDTQYF.

This clonotype was counted a few times. V is TRBV21-1 and J is TRBJ1-1; no check of the table's D call, TRBD1, against the DNA was made. TRBV21-1 corresponds to a pseudogene. The CDR3 length is 15 residues. The CDR3 DNA sequence: TGTGCCAGCGGACTACTGACAGGGCTGAACACTGAAGCTTTCTTT. This translates into CASGLLTGLNTEAFF.

This clonotype was picked up many times. The V and J genes are TRBV28 and TRBJ2-2; TRBD2 might be the D (5 bases). V was cut by 5 bases and J by 8 bases, with 12 bases left in between. The V gene's germline CDR1 is MDHEN and CDR2 SYDVKM. This CDR3 comprises 13 residues. The DNA for the CDR3 is TGTGCCAGCAGTACTAGGGCTTATGGGGAGCTGTTTTTT. Residues: CASSTRAYGELFF.

This clonotype occurred a few times. The rearrangement links TRBV28 to TRBJ1-1, with D unclear. This CDR3 has 13 amino acids. CDR1 and CDR2 (germline): MDHEN, SYDVKM. V was shortened by 4 bases and J by 6 bases, with 12 bases between the two germline ends. Written as DNA, the CDR3 is TGTGCCAGCAGTTACCGGGGTTTCGCTGAAGCTTTCTTT. Translation: CASSYRGFAEAFF.